These T cell receptor beta chains were read from a single sample in a study of blood T cell repertoires in COVID-19. Method: immunoSEQ multiplex PCR; TCRdb's copy keeps in-frame clones and lacks some. The sample carries about 240,000 clones, roughly 81% recorded once. Sequencing used peripheral blood. Receptors originate from a man in his fifties with acute or convalescent COVID-19. The CDR3 runs from the conserved cysteine through the conserved F or W. The D gene is left open where the match is weak. Clone size appears in some rows only: once, few, many, or a class for an expanded clone.

j_gene | v_gene | abundance | d_gene | CDR3nt | CDR3aa
TRBJ2-7 | TRBV6-2/TRBV6-3 | NA | TRBD2 | TGTGCCAGCAGTCGCACTAGCGGACTCTACGAGCAGTACTTC | CASSRTSGLYEQYF
TRBJ1-2 | TRBV29-1 | NA | NA | TGCAGCGTTGAAGGGGAGCGTTATTTTGGCTACACCTTC | CSVEGERYFGYTF
TRBJ1-1 | TRBV25-1 | NA | NA | TGTGCCACCTCGGGGGGCACTGAAGCTTTCTTT | CATSGGTEAFF
TRBJ2-1 | TRBV4-1 | NA | TRBD2 | TGCGCCAGCAGCCGGCCCGCGCAGCTAGCGGGTAACAATGAGCAGTTCTTC | CASSRPAQLAGNNEQFF
TRBJ1-2 | TRBV5-4 | once | NA | TGTGCCAGCAGCTTGTCGTCTAAGGGCGGCGGGTATGGCTACACCTTC | CASSLSSKGGGYGYTF
TRBJ2-2 | TRBV9 | NA | TRBD1 | TGTGCCAGCAGCGCCAAGACAGGGATCGGGGAGCTGTTTTTT | CASSAKTGIGELFF
TRBJ2-3 | TRBV28 | NA | NA | TGTGCCAGCAGTCAGACAGACATAGATACGCAGTATTTT | CASSQTDIDTQYF
TRBJ1-2 | TRBV7-3 | NA | TRBD1 | TGTGCCAGCAGCCCCGGGACAGAACTTTATGGCTACACCTTC | CASSPGTELYGYTF
TRBJ1-4 | TRBV5-4 | NA | NA | TGTGCCAGCAGCCCCCAGTCCGGGGAGTCAACTAATGAAAAACTGTTTTTT | CASSPQSGESTNEKLFF
TRBJ2-7 | TRBV4-1 | NA | NA | TGCGCCAGCAGCCAAGTGGGCGGGAAGGGCTACGAGCAGTACTTC | CASSQVGGKGYEQYF
TRBJ1-2 | TRBV4-1 | NA | NA | TGCGCCAGCAGCCAGCTACAGGATGGGGGCTACACCTTC | CASSQLQDGGYTF
TRBJ2-7 | TRBV28 | NA | TRBD1 | TGTGCCAGTTCGGGACCGGACAGGTACGAGCAGTACTTC | CASSGPDRYEQYF
TRBJ1-1 | TRBV18 | once | NA | TGTGCCAGCTCACCATCCTTTGACACTGAAGCTTTCTTT | CASSPSFDTEAFF
TRBJ1-4 | TRBV27 | NA | NA | TGTGCCAGCAGTTTAAAATGGGGTTGGGGCGCAACTAATGAAAAACTGTTTTTT | CASSLKWGWGATNEKLFF
TRBJ1-2 | TRBV7-9 | NA | TRBD1 | TGTGCCAGCAGCCCCTCGACAGGGGATGGCTACACCTTC | CASSPSTGDGYTF
TRBJ1-1 | TRBV6-1 | NA | TRBD1 | TGTGCCAGCAGTGAAGTCGCCAGGGGGAACTGGGCTGAAGCTTTCTTT | CASSEVARGNWAEAFF
TRBJ2-1 | TRBV9 | NA | TRBD2 | TGTGCCAGCAGCGGAGCCCTTTGGGGCCTCGAACCGAAACAAGCGGGAGCGGGGTACAATGAGCAGTTCTTC | CASSGALWGLEPKQAGAGYNEQFF
TRBJ1-6 | TRBV7-2 | NA | NA | TGTGCCAGCAGCTCCCAACCCGGACAGCTTACTTCACCCCTCCACTTT | CASSSQPGQLTSPLHF
TRBJ1-1 | TRBV7-2 | NA | NA | TGTGCCAGCAGCTTATCGGGGAATACTGAAGCTTTCTTT | CASSLSGNTEAFF
TRBJ2-4 | TRBV12-3/TRBV12-4 | NA | TRBD2 | TGTGCCAGCGGGGAGGGAGACATTCAGTACTTC | CASGEGDIQYF
TRBJ1-2 | TRBV2 | NA | NA | TGTGCCAGCAGTGAGGACACGATCCTTACTCGATATGGCTACACCTTC | CASSEDTILTRYGYTF
TRBJ2-3 | TRBV18 | NA | TRBD2 | TGTGCCAGCTCACCGGCTACTAGCGGGAGAAGCACAGATACGCAGTATTTT | CASSPATSGRSTDTQYF
TRBJ2-3 | TRBV3-1/TRBV3-2 | NA | TRBD2 | TGTGCCAGCAGCCGTAGGGCGGGAGGACCTAGCACAGATACGCAGTATTTT | CASSRRAGGPSTDTQYF
TRBJ1-1 | TRBV5-4 | NA | NA | TGTGCCAGCACCTTGGAGGGGGGGGGCACTGAAGCTTTCTTT | CASTLEGGGTEAFF
TRBJ2-1 | TRBV24-1 | NA | TRBD2 | TGTGCCACCAGTGACCCAACTAGCGTCGGTGGTGAGCAGTTCTTC | CATSDPTSVGGEQFF
TRBJ2-7 | TRBV6-5 | NA | NA | TGTGCCAGCAGTTACTCGCGCCTGCGGGCCCACTACGAGCAGTACTTC | CASSYSRLRAHYEQYF
TRBJ2-1 | TRBV6-5 | NA | TRBD2 | TGTGCCAGCAGCCTGACTAGCCTGGGTGCGAATGAGCAGTTCTTC | CASSLTSLGANEQFF